The 13 T cell receptor beta chains below were found in one sample sequenced in a study of T cell changes during pregnancy in multiple sclerosis. Measured with immunoSEQ multiplex PCR; TCRdb has only the in-frame clones, and not every one. The profile shows about 59,000 clones, nearly 95% of them singletons. The sample here was CD8+ T cells from peripheral blood mononuclear cells, taken in the third trimester of pregnancy. Receptors originate from a female donor with multiple sclerosis, enrolled in a pregnancy study.

The chain is built from TRBV4-1 and TRBJ2-7, with TRBD2 matching over 13 bases. The junction had 11 bases not matched to a gene; V was cut back by 3 bases and J by 3 bases. This CDR3 comprises 18 residues. Germline V gene sequence: CDR1 MGHRA, CDR2 YSYEKL. CDR3 DNA: TGCGCCAGCAGCCACTTACCGCGGACTAGCGGGAGAGGCTACGAGCAGTACTTC. Translation gives CASSHLPRTSGRGYEQYF.

This clone has just a few counts. This chain uses TRBV19 with TRBJ1-1; D is unresolved. There are 13 residues in the CDR3. Germline CDR1 and CDR2: LNHDA and SQIVND (reference sequence). V lost 5 bases, J lost 2 bases, and 9 bases lay in between. In DNA, the CDR3 is TGTGCCAGTAGTTCAGGCCTCAACACTGAAGCTTTCTTT. Translated: CASSSGLNTEAFF.

This clone was picked up one time. The chain recombines TRBV27 with TRBJ2-3; D unresolved. V was trimmed by 4 bases and J by 0 bases, leaving 5 bases between them. Germline CDR1 is MNHEY and CDR2 is SMNVEV (reference sequence). CDR3 size: 13 residues. CDR3 sequence (DNA): TGTGCCAGCAGTTCCTCTAGCACAGATACGCAGTATTTT. Translated: CASSSSSTDTQYF.

The V gene is TRBV9, the J gene TRBJ1-1, with 7 positions matching TRBD1. Germline CDR1 reads SGDLS; CDR2 reads YYNGEE. The CDR3 covers 15 residues. Germline trimming cut 0 bases from V and 1 base from J; bases unmatched to any gene: 3. The CDR3 sequence is CASSVGPGGNTEAFF. CDR3 nucleotide sequence: TGTGCCAGCAGCGTAGGTCCAGGGGGGAACACTGAAGCTTTCTTT.

The chain joins TRBV7-9 to TRBJ1-4; 9 bases align to TRBD1. With 5 bases clipped from V and 8 bases from J, the junction kept 6 bases outside the gene matches. The CDR3 length is 14 residues. CDR1 and CDR2 (germline): SEHNR, FQNEAQ (reference sequence). In DNA form, the CDR3 reads TGTGCCAGCAGCCTCACAGGGGGCGGAGAAAAACTGTTTTTT. It translates to CASSLTGGGEKLFF.

The genes are TRBV29-1 and TRBJ1-2; TRBD1 agrees at 9 bases. CDR1 and CDR2 (germline): SQVTM, ANQGSEA. V lost 7 bases, J lost 6 bases, and 9 bases stayed unmatched. The CDR3 runs 13 residues. The CDR3 loop is CSGRDRANDGYTF. The CDR3 nucleotides are TGCAGCGGACGGGACAGGGCGAATGATGGCTACACCTTC.

The chain couples TRBV29-1 to TRBJ2-1, with TRBD2 matching 12 bases. V was clipped by 7 bases and J by 0 bases; unmatched bases: 10. The V gene's germline CDR1 is SQVTM and CDR2 ANQGSEA. The CDR3 contains 17 residues. The CDR3 nucleotides read TGCAGCGGAACGGGACTAGCGGGCTCAAGCTCCTACAATGAGCAGTTCTTC. Translating gives CSGTGLAGSSSYNEQFF.

The chain combines TRBV4-1 with TRBJ2-7; D is possibly TRBD1 (5 bases). The ends were cut back, 1 base at V and 3 bases at J, with 13 bases in the middle. Germline CDR1 reads MGHRA; CDR2 reads YSYEKL. This CDR3 comprises 15 residues. DNA for the CDR3: TGCGCCAGCAGCCAAGCCTCAGGGTTGCACTACGAGCAGTACTTC. It is translated as CASSQASGLHYEQYF.

The chain combines TRBV27 with TRBJ1-2, with TRBD1 identical over 10 bases. Per germline, CDR1 MNHEY and CDR2 SMNVEV (reference sequence). Unmatched junction bases numbered 8, after V lost 3 bases and J lost 7 bases. The CDR3 totals 15 residues. As DNA, the CDR3 is TGTGCCAGCAGTTTCGACCGACAGGGGGCAGCTGGCTACACCTTC. Protein product: CASSFDRQGAAGYTF.

This chain links TRBV14 with TRBJ1-2, with D maybe TRBD1 (6 bases). V was cut by 1 base and J by 2 bases, with 14 bases left in between. The CDR3 contains 16 residues. Germline-derived CDR1 and CDR2 are SGHDN and FVKESK. CDR3 residues: CASSQGNYRANYGYTF. CDR3 nucleotide sequence: TGTGCCAGCAGCCAAGGGAATTACAGGGCCAACTATGGCTACACCTTC.

The rearrangement uses TRBV19 and TRBJ1-1, with D possibly being TRBD1 (6 bases). Germline lookup yields CDR1 LNHDA and CDR2 SQIVND (reference sequence). The CDR3 has 15 amino acids. V lost 1 base, J lost 3 bases, and 12 bases lay in between. CDR3 DNA sequence: TGTGCCAGTAGTATAGGACAGGCCTCTTACACTGAAGCTTTCTTT. Its translation: CASSIGQASYTEAFF.

This clone occurred once. V and J are TRBV5-1 and TRBJ2-7; 11 positions match TRBD2. V lost 2 bases to trimming and J lost 1 base; unmatched junction nucleotides: 5. Per germline, CDR1 SGHRS and CDR2 YFSETQ. The CDR3 contains 16 residues. As DNA, the CDR3 is TGCGCCAGCAGCTTACTAGCGGGAGTTGCGTCCTACGAGCAGTACTTC. This gives the protein CASSLLAGVASYEQYF. Full variable domain (remainder filled in from reference TRBV5-1 and TRBJ2-7): KAGVTQTPRYLIKTRGQQVTLSCSPISGHRSVSWYQQTPGQGLQFLFEYFSETQRNKGNFPGRFSGRQFSNSRSEMNVSTLELGDSALYLCASSLLAGVASYEQYFGPGTRLTVT.

The V call is TRBV4-1, the J call TRBJ1-3; D is perhaps TRBD1 (5 bases). V lost 0 bases and J lost 2, with 8 bases in between. CDR1 is MGHRA, CDR2 YSYEKL, per germline. This CDR3 has 15 amino acids. The CDR3 reads CASSQDRGAGNTIYF. The CDR3 DNA follows: TGCGCCAGCAGCCAAGATCGGGGGGCTGGAAACACCATATATTTT.